This T cell receptor (beta chain) was observed in a study of neurological immune-mediated disorders. General study findings and limits: Expansion of TCR clones was greatest in HTLV-1-associated myelopathy and smallest in multiple sclerosis, where it fell below that of healthy controls.

Per the germline V gene, CDR1 is SNHLY and CDR2 is FYNNEI. Germline trimming cut 4 bases from V and 4 bases from J; bases unmatched to any gene: 7. The CDR3 has 15 residues. Synthesis of cDNA was performed by 5'RACE using 10-nucleotide random UMIs. In TCRdb, the 5' RACE reads were re-called with MiXCR into one record per CDR3 protein. This sample has 45,000 to 60,000 distinct CDR3 sequences, with 3.6% found just once. This clonotype was detected ten times or more. Antigen unknown. The V gene is TRBV2, the J gene TRBJ1-5; 7 bases map to TRBD1. This receptor was taken from a young man with multiple sclerosis. Sequencing used PBMCs. CDR3 in DNA: TGTGCCAGCAGTGCTAGACAGGGAGGGAATCAGCCCCAGCATTTT. It codes for CASSARQGGNQPQHF.